One and the same sample provided the 17 T cell receptor beta chains below, sequenced in a study of cytotoxic CD8 clonotypes in ibrutinib-treated CLL. Generated by immunoSEQ multiplex PCR, the TCRdb table keeps only in-frame clones and is missing some. The data hold some 140,000 clones, with around 93% observed a single time. The source material was PBMCs, sampled after 12 months of ibrutinib treatment. The receptors originated from a human donor with chronic lymphocytic leukemia.

This chain uses TRBV5-1 with TRBJ2-1; unclear D gene. The V and J ends lost 4 bases and 7 bases respectively, with 18 bases between them. Per the germline V gene, CDR1 is SGHRS and CDR2 is YFSETQ. The CDR3 totals 15 residues. CDR3 nucleotides: TGCGCCAGCAGCCCTACTTCGGGCGCGTGGAATGAGCAGTTCTTC. This codes for CASSPTSGAWNEQFF.

This chain's CDR3 is CASSYYPREGKFF. In DNA form, the CDR3 reads TGTGCCAGTAGCTACTACCCCCGGGAGGGTAAGTTCTTC. The chain couples TRBV19 to TRBJ2-1; 8 nucleotides match TRBD2. Germline-derived CDR1 and CDR2 are LNHDA and SQIVND (reference sequence). This CDR3 has 13 residues. V gave up 6 bases and J gave up 14 bases; unmatched junction bases: 12.

The genes are TRBV14 and TRBJ2-5, with D hard to call. V was shortened by 2 bases and J by 2 bases, with 6 bases between the two germline ends. Germline CDR1 is SGHDN and CDR2 is FVKESK. The CDR3 length is 13 residues. The CDR3 coding sequence is TGTGCCAGCAGCCAAAACCCACAAGAGACCCAGTACTTC. It yields the protein CASSQNPQETQYF.

The rearrangement links TRBV18 to TRBJ1-5; 9 bases map to TRBD1. The CDR3 covers 15 residues. After removal of 2 bases from V and 5 bases from J, the junction contained 4 bases not matched to a gene. In germline, CDR1 is KGHSH, CDR2 LQKENI. CDR3 amino acids: CASSPWDREDQPQHF. DNA of the CDR3: TGTGCCAGCTCACCATGGGACAGGGAGGATCAGCCCCAGCATTTT.

The chain's CDR3 is CASSIAGGASNQPQHF. The CDR3 bases are TGTGCCAGCTCGATTGCGGGGGGCGCGAGCAATCAGCCCCAGCATTTT. The chain has TRBV18 and TRBJ1-5, with D possibly being TRBD1 (6 bases). V dropped 6 bases and J dropped 1 base, with 16 bases sitting between them. The CDR3 length is 16 residues. CDR1 is KGHSH, CDR2 LQKENI, per germline.

The chain couples TRBV29-1 to TRBJ2-2; TRBD2 matches at 11 bases. Per the germline V gene, CDR1 is SQVTM and CDR2 is ANQGSEA. V trimming: 2 bases; J trimming: 2 bases; junction bases outside the gene matches: 4. CDR3 length: 16 amino acids. CDR3: CSVEIGTSGNTGELFF. In nucleotides, the CDR3 is TGCAGCGTTGAAATAGGGACTAGCGGAAACACCGGGGAGCTGTTTTTT.

This chain links TRBV29-1 with TRBJ2-1; 8 bases map to TRBD2. The V and J ends lost 6 bases and 4 bases, in that order; junction bases with no gene match: 14. The CDR3 runs 16 residues. Germline CDR1 SQVTM, CDR2 ANQGSEA. CDR3 in DNA: TGCAGCGTCCGTTCCGCCGGGACTAGTAGATACAATGAGCAGTTCTTC. This gives the protein CSVRSAGTSRYNEQFF.

DNA for the CDR3: TGTGCCAGCAGGCTCGGGACAGGGGCATACGAGCAGTACTTC. Encoded protein: CASRLGTGAYEQYF. The V and J genes are TRBV27 and TRBJ2-7, with 10 bases lining up with TRBD1. The trim removed 6 bases at V and 4 bases at J, leaving 6 bases unmatched. This CDR3 is built from 14 residues. Per the germline V gene, CDR1 is MNHEY and CDR2 is SMNVEV (reference sequence).

The chain links TRBV18 to TRBJ2-7; D may be TRBD2 (6 bases). Germline assignment: CDR1 KGHSH and CDR2 LQKENI. Trimming took off 2 bases at V and 3 bases at J, with 11 bases between the two ends. There are 14 residues in the CDR3. CDR3 nucleotide sequence: TGTGCCAGCTCACCAATGCAGGGAGGCTACGAGCAGTACTTC. As protein: CASSPMQGGYEQYF.

This clone has a single count. V gene TRBV6-5 combines with J gene TRBJ2-1; 11 bases fit TRBD2. Germline V gives CDR1 MNHEY, CDR2 SVGAGI. CDR3 length: 14 residues. Trimming removed 5 bases from V and 8 bases from J; junction bases left unmatched: 5. This CDR3 is CASSQTSGTYEQFF. In DNA form, the CDR3 reads TGTGCCAGCAGTCAGACTAGCGGGACCTATGAGCAGTTCTTC.

The V call is TRBV9, the J call TRBJ2-5, with a tentative D call TRBD1 (6 bases). Germline-derived CDR1 and CDR2 are SGDLS and YYNGEE. CDR3 size: 16 residues. V dropped 0 bases and J dropped 5 bases, with 17 bases sitting between them. DNA of the CDR3: TGTGCCAGCAGCGTAGAGGGATCCGGCCAGGGGGAGACCCAGTACTTC. Its translation: CASSVEGSGQGETQYF.

The CDR3 DNA is TGCGCCAGCAGCTTGGAAGCGGGAGGTATCTACGAGCAGTACTTC. Translation: CASSLEAGGIYEQYF. The chain employs TRBV5-1 and TRBJ2-7; 9 bases are shared with TRBD2. Germline assignment: CDR1 SGHRS and CDR2 YFSETQ. Trimming took 0 bases from V and 3 from J; bases not matched to a gene: 4. This CDR3 has 15 residues.

The chain recombines TRBV28 with TRBJ2-5; D remains ambiguous. This CDR3 spans 14 amino acids. With 3 bases removed from V and 5 bases from J, the gap between germline ends came to 13 bases. CDR1 MDHEN and CDR2 SYDVKM come from the germline V gene. In DNA, the CDR3 is TGTGCCAGCAGTTTCATTGGAACGGCGGAGACCCAGTACTTC. Its protein product is CASSFIGTAETQYF.

This chain joins TRBV27 and TRBJ2-3; 8 nucleotides line up with TRBD2. CDR3 length equals 16 residues. Germline V lookup: CDR1 MNHEY, CDR2 SMNVEV (reference sequence). With 5 bases clipped from V and 4 bases from J, the junction kept 11 bases outside the gene matches. In DNA form, the CDR3 reads TGTGCCAGCAGTCTCCTCACGACTAGCGCTCCAGATACGCAGTATTTT. Translating it yields CASSLLTTSAPDTQYF.

V and J are TRBV7-3 and TRBJ2-5; D call uncertain. V lost 0 bases and J lost 5, with 13 bases in between. CDR1 is SGHTA and CDR2 is FQGTGA in the germline V gene. The CDR3 totals 15 residues. The CDR3 protein is CASSLTGGSGETQYF. The CDR3, as DNA: TGTGCCAGCAGCTTAACTGGCGGTAGTGGTGAGACCCAGTACTTC.

The gene calls are TRBV28 and TRBJ2-7; TRBD1 matches 10 bases. The V segment lost 5 bases and the J segment 5 bases; nucleotides outside the gene matches: 9. The CDR3 sequence is 15 residues long. Germline V gene lookup returns CDR1 MDHEN and CDR2 SYDVKM. CDR3 sequence reads: CASSLRQGAADEQYF. The CDR3 DNA follows: TGTGCCAGCAGTCTTCGACAGGGGGCGGCTGACGAGCAGTACTTC.

This clone was detected once. The rearrangement joins TRBV2 to TRBJ1-4, with a weak D call TRBD1 (6 bases). The CDR3 is 15 residues long. Germline CDR1 and CDR2: SNHLY and FYNNEI. Trimming pared 5 bases from V and 5 bases from J, leaving 15 bases between. The CDR3 region is CASSLQGDSNEKLFF. CDR3 DNA sequence: TGTGCCAGCAGTTTACAGGGTGATAGCAATGAAAAACTGTTTTTT.